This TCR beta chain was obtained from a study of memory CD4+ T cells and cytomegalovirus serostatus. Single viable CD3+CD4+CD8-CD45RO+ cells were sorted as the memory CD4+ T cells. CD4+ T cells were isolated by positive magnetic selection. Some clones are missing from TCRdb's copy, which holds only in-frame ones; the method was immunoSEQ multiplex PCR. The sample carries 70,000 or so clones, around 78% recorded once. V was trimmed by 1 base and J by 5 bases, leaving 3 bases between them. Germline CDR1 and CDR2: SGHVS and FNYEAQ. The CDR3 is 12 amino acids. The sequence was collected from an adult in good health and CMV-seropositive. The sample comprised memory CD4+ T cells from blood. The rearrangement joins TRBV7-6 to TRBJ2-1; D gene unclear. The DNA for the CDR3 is TGTGCCAGCAGCTTAGGCAACAATGAGCAGTTCTTC. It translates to CASSLGNNEQFF.